The sequence of this T cell receptor (beta chain) was determined in a study of blood T cell repertoires in COVID-19. Across the whole study: Both acute and convalescent COVID-19 samples were obtained from the United States, Italy and Spain.

Per the original data handling: Using reference gene primer amplification, nucleated cell counts were estimated. The data were produced by immunoSEQ multiplex PCR, yet TCRdb's version contains in-frame clones alone and is incomplete. V and J calls and clone size come straight from that table; D and trimming were deduced from the DNA. The table lists over 100,000 clones, 82% of them singletons. The specimen sequenced was peripheral blood. The receptor's source is a woman between 65 and 79 years old with acute or convalescent COVID-19.

DNA of the CDR3: TGTGCCAGCAGAAGCGGGACAGGGAATGAAAAACTGTTTTTT. This translates into CASRSGTGNEKLFF. This sequence joins TRBV16 and TRBJ1-4, with 9 bases lining up with TRBD1. After removal of 6 bases from V and 5 bases from J, the junction contained 4 bases not matched to a gene. Germline-derived CDR1 and CDR2 are KGHSY and FQNENV. The CDR3 extends over 14 amino acids.